This T cell receptor beta chain was identified during a study of blood T cell repertoires in COVID-19. About the study: Spain, Italy and the United States supplied samples that represented acute and convalescent COVID-19. In each case, the material was cDNA or gDNA derived from T cells, B-cell-depleted T cells, or PBMCs.

The V end was cut by 2 bases, the J end by 12 bases, with 17 bases between. CDR1 is SGHDT and CDR2 is YYEEEE in the germline V gene. The CDR3 contains 13 residues. Clones were read by immunoSEQ multiplex PCR, and TCRdb kept only the in-frame ones, dropping some. The table has about 220,000 clones, about 80% seen once. Sequenced material: PBMCs or T cells enriched from blood (not recorded which). The receptor was derived from a woman in her forties with acute COVID-19. The chain has TRBV5-6 and TRBJ1-2, with D hard to call. This chain's CDR3 is CASSFPRGGAHTF. In DNA form, the CDR3 reads TGTGCCAGCAGCTTTCCCCGAGGCGGAGCCCACACCTTC.